The following is a T cell receptor (beta chain) sequence with its context. The antigen remains unidentified. The record originates from a study of shared clonotypes between healthy human individuals. Overall study context: The people who gave samples were two women and a few men aged 18 to 49. Whole-study results and caveats: Naive subsets typically showed greater estimated richness than memory subsets.

The authors loaded 200 ng DNA, about 30,000 T cell genomes, into sorted-subset replicate PCRs. Profiling relied on immunoSEQ multiplex PCR, and the TCRdb table lists in-frame clones only, not all of them. The sample records 700,000 to 950,000 clones, approximately 97% being singletons. It was CD45RO-negative cells, positively selected for CCR7, that made up naive CD8 cells, with terminally differentiated effector memory CD45RA+ cells excluded. The study enrolled healthy HIV-negative adults without recent acute infections or vaccinations as donors. CDR3 length: 15 residues. Looked up from germline, CDR1 is MNHEY and CDR2 is SMNVEV (reference sequence). After removal of 5 bases from V and 7 bases from J, the junction contained 9 bases not matched to a gene.

The specimen was naive CD8+ T cells sorted from blood. The chain employs TRBV27 and TRBJ1-4; TRBD1 matches 8 bases. The receptor's source is a man aged 25 to 40 in good health. CDR3 in DNA: TGTGCCAGCAGTCCCCGACAGGGGTATGGTGAAAAACTGTTTTTT. Protein sequence: CASSPRQGYGEKLFF.